One and the same sample provided the 25 T cell receptor beta chains below, sequenced in a study of T cell changes during pregnancy in multiple sclerosis. Assay used: immunoSEQ multiplex PCR; TCRdb lists only in-frame clones, some missing. This table has more than 65,000 clones, about 91% appearing once. Sequenced here: peripheral blood, sampled in the first trimester of pregnancy. Receptors originate from a female donor with multiple sclerosis, enrolled in a pregnancy study.

J is TRBJ1-1 and V is TRBV5-1; tentative D call: TRBD1 (5 bases). CDR1 is SGHRS and CDR2 is YFSETQ in the germline V gene. The V end lost 5 bases, the J end lost 1 base, and 12 bases lay between the germline ends. This CDR3 spans 14 amino acids. CDR3 loop: CASSRGAPNTEAFF. In DNA form, the CDR3 reads TGCGCCAGCAGTCGTGGGGCCCCGAACACTGAAGCTTTCTTT.

The chain joins TRBV6-6 to TRBJ1-2; TRBD1 aligns across 7 bases. This CDR3 spans 13 amino acids. Germline V lookup: CDR1 MNHNY, CDR2 SVGAGI (reference sequence). With 5 bases clipped from V and 2 bases from J, the junction kept 2 bases outside the gene matches. The CDR3 DNA sequence: TGTGCCAGCAGTCAGACAGGGAACTATGGCTACACCTTC. Amino acids: CASSQTGNYGYTF.

V is TRBV2 and J is TRBJ1-2; 8 nucleotides match TRBD1. V lost 6 bases to trimming and J lost 8 bases; unmatched junction nucleotides: 8. CDR3 length: 13 residues. Germline V gives CDR1 SNHLY, CDR2 FYNNEI. The CDR3 region has the DNA TGTGCCAGCAGCTACAGGGGGGATTTAGGCTACACCTTC. Protein: CASSYRGDLGYTF.

This chain joins TRBV18 and TRBJ1-5, with 7 bases fitting TRBD1. This CDR3 is 13 amino acids long. Unmatched junction bases numbered 2, after V lost 4 bases and J lost 5 bases. The germline CDR1 and CDR2 sequences are KGHSH and LQKENI. This CDR3 reads CASSQGADQPQHF. The CDR3 DNA reads as TGTGCCAGCTCACAGGGGGCTGATCAGCCCCAGCATTTT.

The chain employs TRBV21-1 and TRBJ2-2; TRBD2, the D gene given by the table, was not confirmed from the DNA. TRBV21-1 is assigned pseudogene status. CDR3 length: 17 amino acids. CDR3 protein: CASSKYSGGARPGELFF. The CDR3 bases are TGTGCCAGCAGCAAATATAGCGGGGGGGCCAGGCCCGGGGAGCTGTTTTTT.

CDR3 protein: CAIRPVEARDREFAGELFF. The CDR3, as DNA: TGTGCCATCAGACCCGTAGAAGCCCGGGACAGGGAATTTGCCGGGGAGCTGTTTTTT. The chain is built from TRBV10-3 and TRBJ2-2; 9 bases are a match to TRBD1. The CDR3 contains 19 residues. Unmatched junction bases numbered 20, after V lost 6 bases and J lost 6 bases. Germline assignment: CDR1 ENHRY and CDR2 SYGVKD.

V is TRBV5-6 and J is TRBJ2-3, with D unresolved. The CDR3 is 13 residues long. From germline, CDR1 is SGHDT and CDR2 YYEEEE. V was trimmed by 0 bases and J by 2 bases, leaving 4 bases between them. The CDR3 here is CASSLADTDTQYF. The CDR3 bases are TGTGCCAGCAGCTTGGCAGACACAGATACGCAGTATTTT.

This clone was seen a single time. The rearrangement joins TRBV13 to TRBJ2-3; D unresolved. The CDR3 is made up of 15 amino acids. The V end lost 0 bases, the J end lost 2 bases, and 9 bases lay between the germline ends. Germline CDR1 is PRHDT and CDR2 is FYEKMQ (reference sequence). Written as DNA, the CDR3 is TGTGCCAGCAGCTTAGGAGTAGCATACACAGATACGCAGTATTTT. This encodes CASSLGVAYTDTQYF.

The CDR3 sequence is CASSSGWIGANEQFF. CDR3 in DNA: TGTGCCAGCAGCTCCGGTTGGATAGGGGCGAATGAGCAGTTCTTC. J is TRBJ2-1 and V is TRBV7-9; tentatively, D is TRBD1 (5 bases). CDR3 size: 15 residues. The germline V and J ends were trimmed by 4 bases and 7 bases, with 17 bases remaining between them. The V gene's germline CDR1 is SEHNR and CDR2 FQNEAQ (reference sequence).

The chain joins TRBV5-5 to TRBJ1-4; possibly TRBD1 for D (5 bases). CDR1 SGHKS and CDR2 YYEKEE come from the germline V gene (reference sequence). The CDR3 contains 15 residues. Trimming removed 4 bases at V and 7 bases at J, with 17 bases between. In DNA, the CDR3 is TGTGCCAGCAGCCGCCGGGACTGGGAGGGTGAAAAACTGTTTTTT. Amino acids: CASSRRDWEGEKLFF.

V and J are TRBV28 and TRBJ1-4, with TRBD1 identical over 10 bases. The CDR3 covers 16 residues. The V gene's germline CDR1 is MDHEN and CDR2 SYDVKM. J gave up 4 bases and V 6 bases, and 8 bases lay outside the gene matches. In DNA form, the CDR3 reads TGTGCCAGCAGCACAGGGACAGGGGAAATTAATGAAAAACTGTTTTTT. Translating gives CASSTGTGEINEKLFF.

The chain is built from TRBV13 and TRBJ2-5; no clear D gene. The closer fit of TRBJ2-7 to the DNA end suggests the J call may be wrong. CDR3 length equals 13 residues. Germline V gene sequence: CDR1 PRHDT, CDR2 FYEKMQ (reference sequence). The CDR3 DNA reads TGTGCCAGCAGCTTCTATAACTCCTACGAGCAGTACTTC. Translating it yields CASSFYNSYEQYF.

The chain combines TRBV19 with TRBJ2-1; D may be TRBD2 (5 bases). Germline V gene sequence: CDR1 LNHDA, CDR2 SQIVND (reference sequence). Trimming removed 7 bases at V and 3 bases at J, with 13 bases between. The CDR3 consists of 14 residues. The CDR3 DNA follows: TGTGCCAGTATGTGGCGGGCAGGCTACAATGAGCAGTTCTTC. This codes for CASMWRAGYNEQFF.

The chain recombines TRBV6-6 with TRBJ1-1; D gene uncertain. The CDR3 spans 12 residues. Trimming removed 0 bases from V and 8 bases from J, with 7 bases in between. Germline lookup yields CDR1 MNHNY and CDR2 SVGAGI (reference sequence). The CDR3 sequence: CASSYSKTEAFF. In DNA, the CDR3 is TGTGCCAGCAGTTACTCTAAAACAGAAGCTTTCTTT.

This chain connects TRBV28 to TRBJ1-5; TRBD1 aligns across 11 bases. This CDR3 is built from 17 residues. Per germline, CDR1 MDHEN and CDR2 SYDVKM. Trimming removed 6 bases from V and 6 bases from J; junction bases left unmatched: 13. The CDR3 DNA is TGTGCCAGCAGCACGGGACAGGGGGGACTGCGGGCTCAGCCCCAGCATTTT. It is translated as CASSTGQGGLRAQPQHF. Complete variable domain (other parts from reference TRBV28 and TRBJ1-5): DVKVTQSSRYLVKRTGEKVFLECVQDMDHENMFWYRQDPGLGLRLIYFSYDVKMKEKGDIPEGYSVSREKKERFSLILESASTNQTSMYLCASSTGQGGLRAQPQHFGDGTRLSIL.

V gene TRBV5-4 combines with J gene TRBJ2-7, with a weak D call TRBD2 (6 bases). The CDR3 contains 15 residues. From germline, CDR1 is SGHNT and CDR2 YYREEE (reference sequence). Trimming pared 3 bases from V and 6 bases from J, leaving 19 bases between. The CDR3 DNA reads as TGTGCCAGCAGCTATCCCGGGACTCCGGCAGGCGAGCAGTACTTC. Translation gives CASSYPGTPAGEQYF. The full variable domain, its missing parts supplied by reference TRBV5-4 and TRBJ2-7, is ETGVTQSPTHLIKTRGQQVTLRCSSQSGHNTVSWYQQALGQGPQFIFQYYREEENGRGNFPPRFSGLQFPNYSSELNVNALELDDSALYLCASSYPGTPAGEQYFGPGTRLTVT.

This chain uses TRBV5-1 with TRBJ1-1; a weak D match, TRBD1 (6 bases). There are 14 residues in the CDR3. V lost 4 bases to trimming and J lost 0 bases, with 10 bases between them. CDR1 is SGHRS, CDR2 YFSETQ, per germline. The CDR3 spells CASSQGTLNTEAFF. CDR3 sequence (DNA): TGCGCCAGCAGCCAGGGGACCTTGAACACTGAAGCTTTCTTT.

This clone has just one count. V is TRBV9 and J is TRBJ2-2; 7 positions match TRBD2. This CDR3 spans 18 amino acids. The germline V gene encodes CDR1 SGDLS and CDR2 YYNGEE. V shed 1 base, J shed 6 bases, and the junction held 15 bases outside the gene matches. DNA of the CDR3: TGTGCCAGCAGCGTACCGTCGGGGGGACCCCTATTGGCCGGGGAGCTGTTTTTT. Its protein is CASSVPSGGPLLAGELFF. Together with reference TRBV9 and TRBJ2-2, the CDR3 gives the full variable domain: DSGVTQTPKHLITATGQRVTLRCSPRSGDLSVYWYQQSLDQGLQFLIQYYNGEERAKGNILERFSAQQFPDLHSELNLSSLELGDSALYFCASSVPSGGPLLAGELFFGEGSRLTVL.

This clone showed up just once. This chain connects TRBV30 to TRBJ1-2, with D tentatively TRBD1 (5 bases). Deletions cut 1 base from V and 3 bases from J, with 12 bases between. Germline V lookup: CDR1 GTSNPN, CDR2 SVGIG (reference sequence). This CDR3 contains 14 residues. The CDR3 loop is CAWSAEGKDYGYTF. As DNA, the CDR3 is TGTGCCTGGAGTGCGGAGGGGAAAGACTATGGCTACACCTTC.

CDR3 region: CASSRLYGYTF. The CDR3 DNA sequence: TGTGCCAGCAGCCGTCTATATGGCTACACCTTC. This sequence joins TRBV28 and TRBJ1-2; D is unresolved. The CDR3 is 11 amino acids. Germline values: CDR1 MDHEN, CDR2 SYDVKM. The ends were cut back, 6 bases at V and 5 bases at J, with 7 bases in the middle.

This rearrangement joins TRBV7-8 to TRBJ1-3; D gene uncertain. V lost 2 bases and J lost 3, with 11 bases in between. The CDR3 covers 15 residues. Germline CDR1 and CDR2: SGHVS and FQNEAQ. The CDR3 nucleotides read TGTGCCAGCAGCTTACGAGGGCCCAGTGGAAACACCATATATTTT. It is translated as CASSLRGPSGNTIYF.

V usage is TRBV11-2 and J usage is TRBJ2-7, with 7 nucleotides matching TRBD2. CDR1 SGHAT and CDR2 FQNNGV come from the germline V gene. The CDR3 sequence is 14 residues long. V was clipped by 8 bases and J by 0 bases; unmatched bases: 7. The CDR3 bases are TGTGCCAGCGCCGGGACTAAGAGCTCCTACGAGCAGTACTTC. Its translation: CASAGTKSSYEQYF.

This clone was seen only once. The chain is built from TRBV5-1 and TRBJ2-5; 14 bases line up with TRBD2. Germline CDR1 and CDR2: SGHRS and YFSETQ. This CDR3 has 16 amino acids. With V trimmed by 4 bases and J by 5 bases, 7 bases remained unmatched. The CDR3 nucleotides are TGCGCCAGCAGCGCCGCGACTAGCGGGAGGGGGGAGACCCAGTACTTC. This gives the protein CASSAATSGRGETQYF.

The chain has TRBV5-4 and TRBJ1-1; 7 bases agree with TRBD1. With V trimmed by 0 bases and J by 0 bases, 2 bases remained unmatched. Germline lookup yields CDR1 SGHNT and CDR2 YYREEE (reference sequence). The CDR3 has 15 amino acids. The CDR3 sequence is CASSLVGQMNTEAFF. The CDR3 DNA reads as TGTGCCAGCAGCTTGGTGGGACAGATGAACACTGAAGCTTTCTTT.

The chain recombines TRBV6-1 with TRBJ1-3; D uncertain. Looked up from germline, CDR1 is MNHNS and CDR2 is SASEGT. This CDR3 is built from 13 residues. Trimming stripped 6 bases from V and 0 bases from J, with 6 bases between. This CDR3 is CASRVASGNTIYF. The DNA for the CDR3 is TGTGCCAGCAGGGTGGCCTCTGGAAACACCATATATTTT.